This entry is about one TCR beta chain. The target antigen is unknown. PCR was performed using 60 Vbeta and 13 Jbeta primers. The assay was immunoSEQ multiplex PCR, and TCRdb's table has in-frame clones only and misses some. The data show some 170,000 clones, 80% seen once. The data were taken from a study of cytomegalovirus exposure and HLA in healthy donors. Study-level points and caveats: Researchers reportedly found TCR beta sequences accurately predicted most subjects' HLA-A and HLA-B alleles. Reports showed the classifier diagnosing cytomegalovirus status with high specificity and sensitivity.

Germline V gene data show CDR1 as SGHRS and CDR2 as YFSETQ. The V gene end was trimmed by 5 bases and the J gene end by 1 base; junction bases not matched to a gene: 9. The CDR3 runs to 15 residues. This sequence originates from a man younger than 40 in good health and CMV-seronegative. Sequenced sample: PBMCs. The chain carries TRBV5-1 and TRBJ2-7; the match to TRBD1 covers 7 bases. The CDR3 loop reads CASSWGTAVSYEQYF. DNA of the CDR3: TGCGCCAGCAGTTGGGGGACAGCAGTTTCCTACGAGCAGTACTTC.